The T cell receptor beta chain described here comes from a study of regulatory T cells in long-lasting Graves disease. CDR3-region Arm-PCR and iRepertoire HTBI primers produced the TCR beta libraries. MiXCR, applied by TCRdb to the multiplex PCR reads, yields one record per CDR3 protein. The sample has 200,000 to 300,000 distinct CDR3 sequences; 20% are singletons. Time point of the sample: newly diagnosed GD, antithyroid drugs for less than 3 months. Construction of the TCR library relied on RNA isolated from PBMCs. V trimming: 10 bases; J trimming: 4 bases; junction bases outside the gene matches: 9. The CDR3 runs to 14 residues. CDR1 is WNHNN and CDR2 is SYGVQD in the germline V gene (reference sequence). This clonotype was observed at least ten times.

The material was peripheral blood mononuclear cells (PBMCs), obtained at new diagnosis, from a patient treated with antithyroid drugs. The clonotype was recovered from a female donor with Graves disease. The rearrangement links TRBV10-1 to TRBJ2-1; 8 bases agree with TRBD2. CDR3 nucleotide sequence: TGCGCCAACCAGGGAACTAGCGGTTACAATGAGCAGTTCTTC. This codes for CANQGTSGYNEQFF.